Listed below are T cell receptor beta chains from one sample, sequenced in a study of T cells in Graves' hyperthyroidism and ophthalmopathy. TCRdb re-analysed the multiplex PCR reads in MiXCR, keeping a single row per CDR3 protein. The data contain hundreds of thousands of distinct CDR3 sequences, more than 12% of them singletons. Source material: blood. The receptors come from a woman aged 45-65 years with Graves' ophthalmopathy. The CDR3 runs from the conserved cysteine through the conserved F or W. D genes are given only for firm matches. The listing skips clone size in some rows; elsewhere it reads once, few, many or a size class.

D	V	J	size	CDR3	DNA
NA	TRBV5-6	TRBJ2-2	NA	CASSTYGVDGELFF	TGTGCCAGCAGCACATACGGGGTGGACGGGGAGCTGTTTTTT
TRBD1	TRBV7-6	TRBJ1-1	NA	CASSLVQDRGQSEAFF	TGTGCCAGCAGCTTAGTACAAGACAGGGGGCAGAGTGAAGCTTTCTTT
NA	TRBV5-4	TRBJ2-7	NA	CASSRPEGLYEQYF	TGTGCCAGCAGCCGGCCGGAGGGCCTCTACGAGCAGTACTTC
NA	TRBV12-3/TRBV12-4	TRBJ1-6	few	CASTSSTDFNSPLHF	TGTGCCAGCACCTCCTCGACAGACTTTAATTCACCCCTCCACTTT
TRBD1	TRBV12-3/TRBV12-4	TRBJ2-3	many	CASSPPGQGTDTQYF	TGTGCCAGCAGTCCGCCGGGACAGGGCACAGATACGCAGTATTTT
NA	TRBV29-1	TRBJ2-7	many	CSVGEAYYEQYF	TGCAGCGTTGGGGAAGCTTACTACGAGCAGTACTTC
NA	TRBV4-3	TRBJ1-6	NA	CASSPGLYNSPLHF	TGCGCCAGCAGCCCCGGACTATATAATTCACCCCTCCACTTT
TRBD2	TRBV6-2/TRBV6-3	TRBJ2-3	NA	CASSPWREAGGDTQYF	TGTGCCAGCAGCCCCTGGCGGGAAGCGGGGGGAGATACGCAGTATTTT
NA	TRBV6-1	TRBJ1-2	NA	CASRPPTGSLNYGYTF	TGTGCCAGCAGGCCTCCCACGGGGTCGCTTAACTATGGCTACACCTTC
TRBD1	TRBV6-1	TRBJ1-2	few	CASSPTGTASYGYTF	TGTGCCAGCAGCCCAACCGGGACAGCAAGCTATGGCTACACCTTC
NA	TRBV10-3	TRBJ1-5	many	CAISDVLAIGLVMPQHF	TGTGCCATCAGTGATGTTCTCGCGATCGGGTTAGTCATGCCCCAGCATTTT
TRBD2	TRBV19	TRBJ2-1	many	CASSTRTVGLAGGPDPYNEQFF	TGTGCCAGTAGTACCAGGACAGTGGGACTAGCGGGAGGGCCGGACCCATACAATGAGCAGTTCTTC
TRBD1	TRBV12-3/TRBV12-4	TRBJ1-4	few	CASSWTGATNEKLFF	TGTGCCAGCAGTTGGACAGGGGCAACTAATGAAAAACTGTTTTTT
NA	TRBV3-2	TRBJ2-5	few	CASSQDPRQETQYF	TGTGCCAGCAGCCAAGACCCTCGACAAGAGACCCAGTACTTC
TRBD2	TRBV20-1	TRBJ2-7	NA	CSARDLAGLNEQYF	TGCAGTGCTAGAGATTTAGCGGGATTAAACGAGCAGTACTTC
TRBD2	TRBV11-1	TRBJ2-1	NA	CASSLGLAGEWAYNEQFF	TGTGCCAGCAGCCTGGGACTAGCGGGAGAATGGGCCTACAATGAGCAGTTCTTC
TRBD2	TRBV20-1	TRBJ2-3	many	CSATGTSGDTQYF	TGCAGTGCTACCGGGACTAGCGGGGATACGCAGTATTTT
NA	TRBV6-9	TRBJ2-1	NA	CASSYTGLNEQFF	TGTGCCAGCAGTTATACAGGGTTAAATGAGCAGTTCTTC
TRBD1	TRBV27	TRBJ2-7	many	CASSGTAYEQYF	TGTGCCAGCAGCGGGACAGCCTACGAGCAGTACTTC
NA	TRBV28	TRBJ1-4	NA	CASSTPGREEKLFF	TGTGCCAGCAGTACCCCAGGACGAGAAGAAAAACTGTTTTTT
TRBD2	TRBV7-9	TRBJ2-2	NA	CASSPILSGRANGELFF	TGTGCCAGCAGCCCCATTTTGAGCGGGAGGGCCAACGGGGAGCTGTTTTTT
NA	TRBV18	TRBJ1-1	many	CASSPTSGHRDTEAFF	TGTGCCAGCTCACCAACCTCAGGGCATAGGGACACTGAAGCTTTCTTT
NA	TRBV28	TRBJ1-5	many	CASSFLPRGGFNQPQHF	TGTGCCAGCAGTTTCTTACCGCGGGGGGGGTTCAATCAGCCCCAGCATTTT
NA	TRBV2	TRBJ2-3	many	CASMLMGDTQYF	TGTGCCAGCATGTTAATGGGAGATACGCAGTATTTT
TRBD1	TRBV6-1	TRBJ2-7	many	CASSFDRGPYEQYF	TGTGCCAGCAGCTTTGACAGGGGCCCCTACGAGCAGTACTTC
NA	TRBV6-2/TRBV6-3	TRBJ1-1	many	CASSYPNEAFF	TGTGCCAGCAGTTACCCTAATGAAGCTTTCTTT
TRBD1	TRBV19	TRBJ2-2	few	CASSPPGQSNTGELFF	TGTGCCAGTAGTCCGCCGGGACAGAGTAACACCGGGGAGCTGTTTTTT
TRBD1	TRBV6-1	TRBJ1-1	NA	CASSWGTGLRGTEAFF	TGTGCCAGCAGTTGGGGGACAGGACTTCGAGGCACTGAAGCTTTCTTT
NA	TRBV6-2/TRBV6-3	TRBJ1-1	NA	CASSYGGVSTEAFF	TGTGCCAGCAGTTACGGTGGGGTGAGCACTGAAGCTTTCTTT
NA	TRBV7-9	TRBJ1-3	NA	CASSASRLSSGNTIYF	TGTGCCAGCAGCGCCTCCAGGCTCAGCTCTGGAAACACCATATATTTT
TRBD1	TRBV4-3	TRBJ1-1	few	CASSHPGQGSAFF	TGCGCCAGCAGCCACCCCGGACAGGGGAGCGCTTTCTTT
NA	TRBV9	TRBJ2-2	NA	CASSFNGVGELFF	TGTGCCAGCAGCTTTAATGGGGTCGGGGAGCTGTTTTTT
NA	TRBV7-2	TRBJ1-3	many	CASSLALGGRSGNTIYF	TGTGCCAGCAGCTTAGCGCTCGGGGGCCGCTCTGGAAACACCATATATTTT
NA	TRBV7-2	TRBJ2-3	many	CASSPLRDTQYF	TGTGCCAGCAGTCCTCTGAGAGATACGCAGTATTTT
NA	TRBV5-1	TRBJ2-6	few	CASSATEFGANVLTF	TGCGCCAGCAGCGCGACAGAGTTTGGGGCCAACGTCCTGACTTTC
NA	TRBV19	TRBJ2-7	NA	CASSIRGRYYEQYF	TGTGCCAGTAGTATTAGGGGGAGATACTACGAGCAGTACTTC
TRBD2	TRBV2	TRBJ2-1	many	CASRWTSGLNEQFF	TGTGCCAGCAGGTGGACTAGCGGACTAAATGAGCAGTTCTTC
NA	TRBV2	TRBJ2-5	NA	CASRRPVVEAQYF	TGTGCCAGCAGACGACCTGTGGTGGAGGCCCAGTACTTC
NA	TRBV15	TRBJ1-5	few	CATSRGRVQPQHF	TGTGCCACCAGCAGGGGGAGGGTCCAGCCCCAGCATTTT
TRBD2	TRBV7-9	TRBJ2-1	many	CASSQGGLAGYEQFF	TGTGCCAGCAGCCAGGGGGGACTAGCGGGATATGAGCAGTTCTTC
NA	TRBV6-2/TRBV6-3	TRBJ2-1	many	CASSYPNTIKINEQFF	TGTGCCAGCAGTTACCCGAATACTATTAAGATCAATGAGCAGTTCTTC
TRBD2	TRBV15	TRBJ2-3	many	CATSRGLAGDTDTQYF	TGTGCCACCAGCAGGGGACTAGCGGGAGACACAGATACGCAGTATTTT
NA	TRBV20-1	TRBJ1-4	NA	CSARDLQGSNEKLFF	TGCAGTGCTAGAGATCTGCAAGGGAGTAATGAAAAACTGTTTTTT
TRBD2	TRBV5-1	TRBJ2-7	many	CASSAASGQAYEQYF	TGCGCCAGCAGCGCCGCTAGCGGCCAAGCCTACGAGCAGTACTTC
NA	TRBV4-1	TRBJ1-4	NA	CASSQGAANEKLFF	TGCGCCAGCAGCCAAGGAGCAGCTAATGAAAAACTGTTTTTT
NA	TRBV5-1	TRBJ1-3	NA	CASSMDPLRSGNTIYF	TGCGCCAGCAGCATGGACCCCCTCCGCTCTGGAAACACCATATATTTT
NA	TRBV19	TRBJ1-1	many	CASSPSRGMNTEAFF	TGTGCCAGTAGTCCCTCTCGGGGGATGAACACTGAAGCTTTCTTT
NA	TRBV28	TRBJ1-4	many	CASSPPTWVEKLFF	TGTGCCAGCAGTCCACCCACATGGGTCGAAAAACTGTTTTTT
NA	TRBV10-3	TRBJ1-6	NA	CAIKGTTDSPLHF	TGTGCCATCAAAGGGACCACGGATTCACCCCTCCACTTT
TRBD2	TRBV6-1	TRBJ2-5	few	CASRPLAGEETQYF	TGTGCCAGCAGGCCCCTAGCGGGAGAAGAGACCCAGTACTTC
NA	TRBV6-1	TRBJ2-7	many	CATLYTGYEQYF	TGTGCCACCCTATATACCGGCTACGAGCAGTACTTC
TRBD1	TRBV2	TRBJ1-1	many	CASRRSGQVNTEAFF	TGTGCCAGCAGAAGGTCGGGACAGGTGAACACTGAAGCTTTCTTT
NA	TRBV30	TRBJ2-7	many	CAWMDSSYEQYF	TGTGCCTGGATGGACAGCTCCTACGAGCAGTACTTC
NA	TRBV7-8	TRBJ1-6	many	CASSLVGTFYSPLHF	TGTGCCAGCAGCTTAGTGGGGACATTTTATTCACCCCTCCACTTT
TRBD2	TRBV20-1	TRBJ2-7	few	CSAQGLAGGEQYF	TGCAGTGCGCAGGGACTAGCGGGAGGCGAGCAGTACTTC
TRBD2	TRBV11-1	TRBJ2-5	many	CASSSTSRQETQYF	TGTGCCAGCAGCTCGACTAGCAGACAAGAGACCCAGTACTTC
NA	TRBV5-1	TRBJ2-7	many	CASSLPGTRMVYEQYF	TGCGCCAGCAGCTTGCCAGGGACCCGCATGGTCTACGAGCAGTACTTC